This TCR beta chain derives from a study of shared clonotypes between healthy human individuals. Study conclusions and caveats: Incomplete sequencing of sorted subsets was indicated by rarefaction despite large depth.

This clone was found once. Its target is not known. Terminally differentiated effector memory CD45RA+ cells were excluded by CCR7 positive selection of CD45RO-negative cells. V was clipped by 2 bases and J by 12 bases, with 14 bases between them. The CDR3 has 12 residues. The germline V gene has CDR1 MDHEN and CDR2 SYDVKM. A deep-level run was used for the assay. Method: immunoSEQ multiplex PCR; TCRdb's copy keeps in-frame clones and lacks some. The table lists some 630,000 clones, approximately 96% of them singletons. The chain joins TRBV28 to TRBJ2-7, with unresolved D. The specimen sequenced was naive CD8+ T cells sorted from blood. The source of this sequence is a woman younger than 45 in good health. The CDR3: CASSLGNYRAYF. In DNA form, the CDR3 reads TGTGCCAGCAGTTTAGGAAACTATCGGGCGTACTTC.